These 15 T cell receptor beta chains share one sample of origin, sequenced in a study of response to subunit inactivated influenza vaccine. TCRdb recomputed calls from the RT-PCR reads with MiXCR, one row per CDR3 protein. The repertoire holds 560,000 or so distinct CDR3 sequences, around 8% seen once, with approximately 12% in the top ten. Here the sequenced sample was PBMCs from blood, taken less than 25 months after vaccination. The receptors were sampled from a man between 50 and 75 years old who received an inactivated influenza vaccine.

Comments on this clonotype: A read error may be the cause here, since a much bigger clone is one base away. J is TRBJ1-2 and V is TRBV20-1, with 8 positions matching TRBD1. Germline V gives CDR1 DFQATT, CDR2 SNEGSKA (reference sequence). The CDR3 covers 12 residues. CDR3 amino acids: CSASATGDGYIF. In nucleotides, the CDR3 is TGCAGTGCTAGCGCGACAGGGGATGGCTACATCTTC.

This sequence joins TRBV12-3 or TRBV12-4 and TRBJ2-7; D is ambiguous. This CDR3 comprises 14 residues. V lost 6 bases to trimming and J lost 2 bases, with 14 bases between them. CDR3 coding DNA: TGTGCCAGCAGACCGACACGCAGAGCCTACGAGCAGTACTTC. Translated: CASRPTRRAYEQYF.

This clonotype was observed at least ten times. The chain recombines TRBV5-1 with TRBJ2-7; 12 bases are shared with TRBD1. The germline V gene has CDR1 SGHRS and CDR2 YFSETQ. V lost 5 bases and J lost 4; bases outside the gene matches: 10. The CDR3 is 16 residues long. CDR3 sequence (DNA): TGCGCCAGCAGAACCGCCCCGGGACAGGGGGCGTACGAGCAGTACTTC. It codes for CASRTAPGQGAYEQYF.

J is TRBJ2-1 and V is TRBV20-1; tentative D call: TRBD1 (6 bases). This CDR3 is built from 14 residues. V gave up 5 bases and J gave up 6 bases, with 17 bases separating them. Germline V gene sequence: CDR1 DFQATT, CDR2 SNEGSKA (reference sequence). The CDR3 loop is CSAPSGQVPNEQFF. CDR3 bases: TGCAGTGCTCCATCGGGACAAGTCCCCAATGAGCAGTTCTTC.

This clonotype was counted only a few times. The genes are TRBV10-3 and TRBJ2-7, with D unclear. Germline V gene sequence: CDR1 ENHRY, CDR2 SYGVKD. The CDR3 contains 13 residues. Trimming left V 7 bases short and J 3 bases short, with 13 bases between. CDR3 bases: TGTGCCATCACCTGGCAAGACGGCTACGAGCAGTACTTC. It specifies CAITWQDGYEQYF.

This clonotype came up many times. The V call is TRBV11-2, the J call TRBJ1-4, with D hard to call. The germline V and J ends were trimmed by 6 bases and 3 bases, with 17 bases remaining between them. This CDR3 region has 16 residues. The germline V gene encodes CDR1 SGHAT and CDR2 FQNNGV. CDR3 residues: CASSWEVGRANEKLFF. In nucleotides, the CDR3 is TGTGCCAGCAGTTGGGAGGTGGGCAGAGCTAATGAAAAACTGTTTTTT.

This clonotype turned up a few times. This chain uses TRBV20-1 with TRBJ2-1; 16 bases match TRBD2. The CDR3 is 16 residues long. Germline CDR1 DFQATT, CDR2 SNEGSKA (reference sequence). Germline trimming cut 5 bases from V and 7 bases from J; bases unmatched to any gene: 8. DNA of the CDR3: TGCAGTGCTCCCGGGACTAGCGGGAGGGCCTCTAATGAGCAGTTCTTC. It yields the protein CSAPGTSGRASNEQFF.

The chain combines TRBV30 with TRBJ1-6; 8 bases line up with TRBD1. This CDR3 comprises 15 residues. The V segment lost 3 bases and the J segment 8 bases; nucleotides outside the gene matches: 9. Germline assignment: CDR1 GTSNPN and CDR2 SVGIG (reference sequence). This CDR3 is CAWSPDRVSYSPLHF. The CDR3 bases are TGTGCCTGGAGCCCGGACAGGGTCTCATATTCACCCCTCCACTTT. The entire variable domain, with the rest obtained from reference TRBV30 and TRBJ1-6, is as follows: SQTIHQWPATLVQPVGSPLSLECTVEGTSNPNLYWYRQAAGRGLQLLFYSVGIGQISSEVPQNLSASRPQDRQFILSSKKLLLSDSGFYLCAWSPDRVSYSPLHFGNGTRLTVT.

This chain uses TRBV7-2 with TRBJ2-7; no reliable D call. The germline V gene encodes CDR1 SGHTA and CDR2 FQGNSA. This CDR3 comprises 12 residues. The ends were cut back, 3 bases at V and 4 bases at J, with 7 bases in the middle. The CDR3 spells CASSLTAYEQYF. CDR3 in DNA: TGTGCCAGCAGCTTGACCGCGTACGAGCAGTACTTC.

This clonotype has a count of ten or more. The chain uses TRBV7-9 and TRBJ2-7; the D gene is possibly TRBD2 (5 bases). This CDR3 is 15 amino acids long. The V end was cut by 2 bases, the J end by 3 bases, with 14 bases between. Looked up from germline, CDR1 is SEHNR and CDR2 is FQNEAQ (reference sequence). The CDR3 sequence: CASSLMSAAHYEQYF. The CDR3 nucleotides read TGTGCCAGCAGCTTAATGTCAGCGGCCCACTACGAGCAGTACTTC.

There are many counts of this clonotype. The chain employs TRBV20-1 and TRBJ2-7, with D tentatively TRBD1 (6 bases). V was shortened by 6 bases and J by 8 bases, with 17 bases between the two germline ends. This CDR3 is built from 12 residues. Germline V gene sequence: CDR1 DFQATT, CDR2 SNEGSKA (reference sequence). The chain's CDR3 is CSAHQTGLKQYF. The CDR3 nucleotides are TGCAGTGCCCATCAGACAGGTTTGAAGCAGTACTTC.

There are a few counts of this clonotype. The CDR3 DNA follows: TGTGCCAGCACGGGGAGTTACAGTCAGCCCCAGCATTTT. This codes for CASTGSYSQPQHF. This chain uses TRBV6-2 or TRBV6-3 with TRBJ1-5; no firm D call. Germline V gene sequence: CDR1 MNHEY, CDR2 SVGEGT. Between the trimmed V and J ends, which lost 7 bases and 6 bases, there was a span of 13 bases. The CDR3 spans 13 residues.

This clonotype has more than one count but fewer than ten. The chain links TRBV25-1 to TRBJ1-5; no clear D gene. The CDR3 consists of 14 residues. The germline gives CDR1 MGHDK, CDR2 SYGVNS. Deletions cut 1 base from V and 4 bases from J, with 8 bases between. The CDR3 protein is CASSEWAGNQPQHF. CDR3 DNA: TGTGCCAGCAGTGAATGGGCGGGGAATCAGCCCCAGCATTTT.

A few counts support this clonotype. The chain has TRBV7-9 and TRBJ2-1, with a weak D call TRBD1 (6 bases). The germline V gene encodes CDR1 SEHNR and CDR2 FQNEAQ (reference sequence). V was trimmed by 4 bases and J by 4 bases, leaving 14 bases between them. There are 15 residues in the CDR3. CDR3 DNA sequence: TGTGCCAGCAGCTCCGGCAGGGGCTTATACAATGAGCAGTTCTTC. It translates to CASSSGRGLYNEQFF. The whole variable domain, filled in from reference TRBV7-9 and TRBJ2-1, reads DTGVSQNPRHKITKRGQNVTFRCDPISEHNRLYWYRQTLGQGPEFLTYFQNEAQLEKSRLLSDRFSAERPKGSFSTLEIQRTEQGDSAMYLCASSSGRGLYNEQFFGPGTRLTVL.

This clonotype appeared many times. The CDR3 protein is CASSHGTSGGWGDEQFF. CDR3 nucleotides: TGTGCCAGCAGCCACGGGACTAGCGGGGGGTGGGGTGATGAGCAGTTCTTC. The chain couples TRBV4-2 to TRBJ2-1, with TRBD2 matching 15 bases. The junction had 8 bases not matched to a gene; V was cut back by 3 bases and J by 8 bases. The CDR3 is 17 amino acids. The germline gives CDR1 LGHNA, CDR2 YNFKEQ.